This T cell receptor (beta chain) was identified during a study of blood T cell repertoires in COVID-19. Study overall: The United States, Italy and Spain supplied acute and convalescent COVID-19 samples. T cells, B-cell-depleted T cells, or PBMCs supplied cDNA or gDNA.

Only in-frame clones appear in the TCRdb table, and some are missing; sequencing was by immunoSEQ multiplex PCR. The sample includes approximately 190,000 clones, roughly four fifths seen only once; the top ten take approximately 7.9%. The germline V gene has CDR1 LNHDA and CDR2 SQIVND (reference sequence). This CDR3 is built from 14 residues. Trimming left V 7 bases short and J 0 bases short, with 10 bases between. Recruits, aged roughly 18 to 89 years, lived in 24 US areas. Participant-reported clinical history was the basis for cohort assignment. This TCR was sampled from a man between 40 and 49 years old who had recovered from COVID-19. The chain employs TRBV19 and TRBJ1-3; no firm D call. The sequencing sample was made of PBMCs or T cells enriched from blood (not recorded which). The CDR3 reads CASTAVSSGNTIYF. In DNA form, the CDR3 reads TGTGCCAGTACAGCGGTCAGCTCTGGAAACACCATATATTTT.